Shown below are 20 T cell receptor beta chains from a single sample sequenced in a study of somatic mutations in cytotoxic T cells in rheumatoid arthritis. This table comes from immunoSEQ multiplex PCR, and its TCRdb copy is limited to in-frame clones, with some not included. Of under 35,000 clones detected, around nine tenths appear once; the ten largest clones hold over 9%. Sequencing used CD8+ T cells sorted from blood. The receptors shown here come from an adult with rheumatoid arthritis.

This clone was picked up one time. This chain links TRBV5-8 with TRBJ1-5; 8 nucleotides agree with TRBD1. Germline CDR1 reads SGHTS; CDR2 reads YDEGEE. The CDR3 covers 19 residues. V shed 4 bases, J shed 1 base, and the junction held 16 bases outside the gene matches. The CDR3 loop reads CASSPEVDRVELSNQPQHF. As DNA, the CDR3 is TGTGCCAGCAGCCCCGAGGTGGACAGGGTGGAATTGAGCAATCAGCCCCAGCATTTT.

The chain uses TRBV10-3 and TRBJ2-7; 9 bases agree with TRBD2. The CDR3 is 15 residues long. The germline CDR1 and CDR2 sequences are ENHRY and SYGVKD. J was trimmed by 6 bases and V by 3 bases; bases with no gene match: 9. CDR3 sequence: CAISDVERGVPEQYF. CDR3 nucleotide sequence: TGTGCCATCAGTGATGTCGAGCGGGGGGTTCCCGAGCAGTACTTC.

This clone was picked up a small number of times. The chain employs TRBV11-2 and TRBJ1-2; TRBD1 matches 9 bases. V gave up 1 base and J gave up 8 bases; unmatched junction bases: 2. The CDR3 spans 13 residues. CDR1 and CDR2 from the germline V gene are SGHAT and FQNNGV. The CDR3 sequence is CASSLGTGDGYTF. The CDR3 nucleotides read TGTGCCAGCAGCTTAGGGACAGGGGACGGCTACACCTTC.

The table lists this clone with a few counts. Here the CDR3 reads CASSERPDNQPQHF. CDR3 bases: TGTGCCAGCAGTGAACGACCCGACAATCAGCCCCAGCATTTT. The chain combines TRBV6-1 with TRBJ1-5; no reliable D call. The CDR3 totals 14 residues. The germline CDR1 and CDR2 sequences are MNHNS and SASEGT. V lost 2 bases and J lost 3, with 8 bases in between.

The V call is TRBV30, the J call TRBJ1-5; 7 nucleotides match TRBD1. J was trimmed by 0 bases and V by 5 bases; bases with no gene match: 1. From germline, CDR1 is GTSNPN and CDR2 SVGIG (reference sequence). This CDR3 region has 13 residues. DNA for the CDR3: TGTGCCTGGGGACAGGATAGCAATCAGCCCCAGCATTTT. Translation gives CAWGQDSNQPQHF.

The chain carries TRBV6-5 and TRBJ2-7, with 11 bases fitting TRBD1. CDR1 and CDR2 from the germline V gene are MNHEY and SVGAGI. This CDR3 contains 15 residues. The V gene end was trimmed by 2 bases and the J gene end by 3 bases; junction bases not matched to a gene: 3. The CDR3 sequence: CASSYRGTGGYEQYF. CDR3 bases: TGTGCCAGCAGTTACAGGGGGACAGGGGGCTACGAGCAGTACTTC.

The gene calls are TRBV7-2 and TRBJ2-3; the match to TRBD2 covers 10 bases. This CDR3 is 16 amino acids long. CDR1 SGHTA and CDR2 FQGNSA come from the germline V gene. Trimming cost V 5 bases and J 4 bases; bases outside gene matches: 9. The CDR3 coding sequence is TGTGCCAGCAGCCCCATAGCGGGGGGATCCCCAGATACGCAGTATTTT. This codes for CASSPIAGGSPDTQYF.

This clone was recorded a few times. The chain carries TRBV5-6 and TRBJ2-2, with D possibly TRBD2 on 5 matching bases. The V gene lost 2 bases and the J gene lost 5 bases, with 10 bases spanning the gap. Germline assignment: CDR1 SGHDT and CDR2 YYEEEE. This CDR3 has 14 amino acids. The DNA for the CDR3 is TGTGCCAGCAGCTTTCTCTCGGGAACCGGGGAGCTGTTTTTT. It codes for CASSFLSGTGELFF.

The chain uses TRBV5-1 and TRBJ1-2; TRBD1 agrees at 10 bases. Germline loops: CDR1 SGHRS, CDR2 YFSETQ. This CDR3 is built from 15 residues. J was trimmed by 8 bases and V by 3 bases; bases with no gene match: 10. The CDR3 loop is CASSYRQGAEVGYTF. The CDR3 bases are TGCGCCAGCAGCTATCGACAGGGGGCTGAGGTCGGCTACACCTTC. Based on the CDR3 plus reference TRBV5-1 and TRBJ1-2, the full variable domain is KAGVTQTPRYLIKTRGQQVTLSCSPISGHRSVSWYQQTPGQGLQFLFEYFSETQRNKGNFPGRFSGRQFSNSRSEMNVSTLELGDSALYLCASSYRQGAEVGYTFGSGTRLTVV.

The chain employs TRBV29-1 and TRBJ2-1; D not certain. Germline values: CDR1 SQVTM, CDR2 ANQGSEA. The CDR3 length is 12 residues. Trimming stripped 2 bases from V and 4 bases from J, with 6 bases between. Written as DNA, the CDR3 is TGCAGCGTTGAACTCGGATACAATGAGCAGTTCTTC. Translation: CSVELGYNEQFF.

The chain employs TRBV30 and TRBJ1-1; TRBD1 agrees at 9 bases. With V trimmed by 8 bases and J by 8 bases, 18 bases remained unmatched. The V gene's germline CDR1 is GTSNPN and CDR2 SVGIG (reference sequence). The CDR3 totals 15 residues. CDR3 sequence (DNA): TGTGCCCGCCGAACCACCCGGGACAGGGACGGGGAAGCTTTCTTT. Amino acids: CARRTTRDRDGEAFF.

The rearrangement uses TRBV27 and TRBJ2-1; 10 nucleotides match TRBD2. The ends lost 4 bases at V and 7 bases at J; junction bases unmatched: 13. This CDR3 is 17 amino acids long. The germline V gene has CDR1 MNHEY and CDR2 SMNVEV (reference sequence). The CDR3 nucleotides are TGTGCCAGCAGTTCTTCTATCACTAGCGGGGTGATGAATGAGCAGTTCTTC. Residues: CASSSSITSGVMNEQFF.

J is TRBJ2-1 and V is TRBV5-1, with TRBD2 matching 12 bases. This CDR3 contains 15 residues. V was clipped by 0 bases and J by 7 bases; unmatched bases: 2. Germline V gives CDR1 SGHRS, CDR2 YFSETQ. This chain's CDR3 is CASSLGLAGVNEQFF. CDR3 in DNA: TGCGCCAGCAGCTTGGGACTAGCGGGAGTGAATGAGCAGTTCTTC.

The CDR3 loop is CASSQFYSGANVLTF. CDR3 sequence (DNA): TGCGCCAGCAGCCAATTCTATTCTGGGGCCAACGTCCTGACTTTC. The V call is TRBV4-1, the J call TRBJ2-6; the D is unclear. The CDR3 has 15 amino acids. The ends were cut back, 2 bases at V and 1 base at J, with 6 bases in the middle. Germline assignment: CDR1 MGHRA and CDR2 YSYEKL.

The chain has TRBV5-4 and TRBJ2-5; no clear D gene. CDR1 and CDR2 from the germline V gene are SGHNT and YYREEE (reference sequence). This CDR3 has 14 residues. V was trimmed by 1 base and J by 0 bases, leaving 7 bases between them. CDR3 protein: CASSLIEYQETQYF. CDR3 coding DNA: TGTGCCAGCAGCTTGATTGAGTACCAAGAGACCCAGTACTTC.

V is TRBV7-9 and J is TRBJ1-1; possible D gene TRBD1, 6 bases. The CDR3 has 16 amino acids. The V gene lost 5 bases and the J gene lost 1 base, with 17 bases spanning the gap. Germline loops: CDR1 SEHNR, CDR2 FQNEAQ (reference sequence). CDR3 sequence (DNA): TGTGCCAGCAGCCAAGGAGCGGGGGGCGAGAACACTGAAGCTTTCTTT. It is translated as CASSQGAGGENTEAFF.

This chain uses TRBV10-1 with TRBJ2-4; 9 bases fit TRBD1. V lost 5 bases, J lost 16 bases, and 6 bases stayed unmatched. Germline V CDR1 and CDR2: WNHNN, SYGVQD (reference sequence). CDR3 length: 11 amino acids. CDR3 region: CASSQPGQGYF. In nucleotides, the CDR3 is TGCGCCAGCAGTCAACCGGGACAGGGTTACTTC.

The chain has TRBV5-4 and TRBJ2-1; D is tentatively TRBD1 or TRBD2 (6 bases each). Germline loops: CDR1 SGHNT, CDR2 YYREEE (reference sequence). The CDR3 is 13 amino acids. The ends were cut back, 4 bases at V and 8 bases at J, with 13 bases in the middle. The CDR3 protein is CASSMEGVHEQFF. The DNA of the CDR3 is TGTGCCAGCAGCATGGAGGGGGTCCATGAGCAGTTCTTC.

The V call is TRBV19, the J call TRBJ2-2; the match to TRBD2 covers 8 bases. V lost 4 bases, J lost 5 bases, and 3 bases stayed unmatched. Germline lookup yields CDR1 LNHDA and CDR2 SQIVND (reference sequence). The CDR3 totals 14 residues. CDR3 DNA sequence: TGTGCCAGTAGTACTGGCGGGGGGACCGGGGAGCTGTTTTTT. It is translated as CASSTGGGTGELFF.

The chain carries TRBV9 and TRBJ2-1, with D maybe TRBD1 (5 bases). Germline-derived CDR1 and CDR2 are SGDLS and YYNGEE. The CDR3 spans 16 residues. Trimming removed 0 bases from V and 1 base from J, with 11 bases in between. The CDR3 bases are TGTGCCAGCAGCGTAGGTGGGGCGAGGTCCTACAATGAGCAGTTCTTC. Translation: CASSVGGARSYNEQFF.